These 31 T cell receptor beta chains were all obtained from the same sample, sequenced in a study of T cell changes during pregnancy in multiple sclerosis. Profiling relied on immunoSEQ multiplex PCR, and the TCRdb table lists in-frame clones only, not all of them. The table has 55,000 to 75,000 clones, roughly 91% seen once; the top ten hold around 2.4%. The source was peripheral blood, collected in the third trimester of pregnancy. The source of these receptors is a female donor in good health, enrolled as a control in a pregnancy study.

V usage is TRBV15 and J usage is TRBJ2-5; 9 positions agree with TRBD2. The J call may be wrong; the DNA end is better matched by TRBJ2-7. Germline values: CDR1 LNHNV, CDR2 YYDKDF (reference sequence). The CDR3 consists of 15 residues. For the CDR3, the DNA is TGTGCCACCAGCAGAGGCGGGGGGGTTTCCTACGAGCAGTACTTC. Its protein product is CATSRGGGVSYEQYF.

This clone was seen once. This CDR3 is CASSEMGLAPSTDTQYF. The CDR3 nucleotides read TGTGCCAGCAGTGAAATGGGACTAGCGCCCAGCACAGATACGCAGTATTTT. This chain uses TRBV2 with TRBJ2-3; 10 nucleotides match TRBD2. The V segment lost 2 bases and the J segment 0 bases; nucleotides outside the gene matches: 5. CDR3 length equals 17 residues. Germline loops: CDR1 SNHLY, CDR2 FYNNEI.

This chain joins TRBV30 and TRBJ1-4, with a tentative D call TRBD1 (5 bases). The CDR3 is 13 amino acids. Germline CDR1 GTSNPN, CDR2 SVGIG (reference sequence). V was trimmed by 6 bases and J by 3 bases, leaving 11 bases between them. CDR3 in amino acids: CACDSPPNEKLFF. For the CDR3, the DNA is TGTGCCTGCGACAGCCCCCCTAATGAAAAACTGTTTTTT.

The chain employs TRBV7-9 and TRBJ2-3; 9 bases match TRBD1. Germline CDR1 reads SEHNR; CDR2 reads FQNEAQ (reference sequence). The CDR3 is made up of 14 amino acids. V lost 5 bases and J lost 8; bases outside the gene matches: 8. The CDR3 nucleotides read TGTGCCAGCAGCGACAGGGGGGCCGGTTCTACGCAGTATTTT. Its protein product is CASSDRGAGSTQYF.

In nucleotides, the CDR3 is TGTGCCAGCAGTGAAGGGGCAAGGCCTATGAACACTGAAGCTTTCTTT. This sequence encodes CASSEGARPMNTEAFF. The chain uses TRBV6-1 and TRBJ1-1; D not resolved. V lost 1 base and J lost 0, with 12 bases in between. The germline gives CDR1 MNHNS, CDR2 SASEGT. The CDR3 is made up of 16 amino acids.

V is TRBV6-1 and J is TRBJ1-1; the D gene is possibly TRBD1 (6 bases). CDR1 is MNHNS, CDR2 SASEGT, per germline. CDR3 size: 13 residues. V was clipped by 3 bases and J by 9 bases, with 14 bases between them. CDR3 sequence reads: CASSELGTPKAFF. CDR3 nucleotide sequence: TGTGCCAGCAGTGAGTTGGGGACACCTAAAGCTTTCTTT.

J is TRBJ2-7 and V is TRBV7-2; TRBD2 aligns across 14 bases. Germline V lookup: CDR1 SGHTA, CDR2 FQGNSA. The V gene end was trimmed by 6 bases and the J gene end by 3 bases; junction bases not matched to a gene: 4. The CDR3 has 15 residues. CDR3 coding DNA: TGTGCCAGCAGTTGGGGACTAGCGGGAGTCTACGAGCAGTACTTC. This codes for CASSWGLAGVYEQYF.

This CDR3 reads CASSQDLVRAYEQYF. As DNA, the CDR3 is TGTGCCAGCAGCCAAGATCTGGTCAGGGCTTACGAGCAGTACTTC. This sequence joins TRBV14 and TRBJ2-7, with a weak D call TRBD1 (5 bases). CDR3 length equals 15 residues. The germline V gene encodes CDR1 SGHDN and CDR2 FVKESK. Trimming removed 0 bases at V and 4 bases at J, with 13 bases between.

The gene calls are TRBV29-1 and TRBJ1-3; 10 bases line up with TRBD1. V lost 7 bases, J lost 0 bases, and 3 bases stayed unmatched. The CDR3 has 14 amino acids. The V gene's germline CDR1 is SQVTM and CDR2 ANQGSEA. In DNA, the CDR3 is TGCAGCGGGACAGGGGGACGCTCTGGAAACACCATATATTTT. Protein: CSGTGGRSGNTIYF.

DNA for the CDR3: TGCGCCAGCAGCTTGGTTCAGGCTGGGTCCTACAATGAGCAGTTCTTC. This encodes CASSLVQAGSYNEQFF. V and J are TRBV5-1 and TRBJ2-1; D is unclear. Germline CDR1 is SGHRS and CDR2 is YFSETQ. The V and J ends lost 0 bases and 1 base respectively, with 11 bases between them. This CDR3 has 16 residues.

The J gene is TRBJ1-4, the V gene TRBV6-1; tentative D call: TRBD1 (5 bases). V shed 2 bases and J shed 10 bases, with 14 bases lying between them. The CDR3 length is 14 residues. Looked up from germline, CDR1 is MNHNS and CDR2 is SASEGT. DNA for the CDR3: TGTGCCAGCAGTGAACTCTGGCAGGGAGGAAAACTGTTTTTT. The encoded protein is CASSELWQGGKLFF.

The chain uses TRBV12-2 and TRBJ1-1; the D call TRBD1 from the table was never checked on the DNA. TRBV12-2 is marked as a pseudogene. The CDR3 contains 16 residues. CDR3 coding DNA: TGTGCAAGTCGCTTAGAAGGAACAGGGGGGGACACTGAAGCTTTCTTT. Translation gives CASRLEGTGGDTEAFF.

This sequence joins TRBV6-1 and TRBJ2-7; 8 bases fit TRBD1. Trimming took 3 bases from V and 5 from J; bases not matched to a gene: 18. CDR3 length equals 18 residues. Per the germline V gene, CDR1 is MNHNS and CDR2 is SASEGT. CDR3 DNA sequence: TGTGCCAGCAGTGAGCGATTGGGTGGACAGGGAGGCTTCCACGAGCAGTACTTC. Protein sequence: CASSERLGGQGGFHEQYF.

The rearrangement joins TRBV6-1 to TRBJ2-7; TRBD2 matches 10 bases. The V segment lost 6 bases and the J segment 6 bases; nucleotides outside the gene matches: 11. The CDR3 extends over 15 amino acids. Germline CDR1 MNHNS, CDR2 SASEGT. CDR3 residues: CASSPVAGGRPEQYF. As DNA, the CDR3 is TGTGCCAGCAGCCCAGTAGCGGGAGGCCGCCCCGAGCAGTACTTC.

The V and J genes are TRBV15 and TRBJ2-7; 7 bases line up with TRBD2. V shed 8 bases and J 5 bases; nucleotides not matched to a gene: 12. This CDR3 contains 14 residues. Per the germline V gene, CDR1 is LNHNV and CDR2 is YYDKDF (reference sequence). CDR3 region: CATSWDYLKHEQYF. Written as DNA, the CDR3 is TGTGCCACCTCTTGGGACTACTTGAAACACGAGCAGTACTTC.

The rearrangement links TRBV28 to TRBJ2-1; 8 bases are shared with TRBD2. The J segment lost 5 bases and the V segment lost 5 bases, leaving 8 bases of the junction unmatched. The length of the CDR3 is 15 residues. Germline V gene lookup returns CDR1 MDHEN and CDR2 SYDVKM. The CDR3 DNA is TGTGCCAGCAGTCCGGCGGGACTAGTTGACAATGAGCAGTTCTTC. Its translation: CASSPAGLVDNEQFF. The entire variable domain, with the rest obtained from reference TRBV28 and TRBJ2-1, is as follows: DVKVTQSSRYLVKRTGEKVFLECVQDMDHENMFWYRQDPGLGLRLIYFSYDVKMKEKGDIPEGYSVSREKKERFSLILESASTNQTSMYLCASSPAGLVDNEQFFGPGTRLTVL.

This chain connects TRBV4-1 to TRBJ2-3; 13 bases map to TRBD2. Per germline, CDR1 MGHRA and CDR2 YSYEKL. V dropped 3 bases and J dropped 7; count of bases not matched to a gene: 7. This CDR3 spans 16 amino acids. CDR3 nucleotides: TGCGCCAGCAGCCAGTCACTAGCGGGGGGGGCCAATACGCAGTATTTT. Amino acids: CASSQSLAGGANTQYF.

The CDR3 here is CASSPPTGRTDTQYF. The CDR3 coding sequence is TGTGCCAGCAGTCCCCCCACGGGAAGGACAGATACGCAGTATTTT. The rearrangement links TRBV25-1 to TRBJ2-3; D is possibly TRBD2 (5 bases). This CDR3 spans 15 amino acids. Trimming removed 5 bases at V and 3 bases at J, with 15 bases between. The germline V gene encodes CDR1 MGHDK and CDR2 SYGVNS.

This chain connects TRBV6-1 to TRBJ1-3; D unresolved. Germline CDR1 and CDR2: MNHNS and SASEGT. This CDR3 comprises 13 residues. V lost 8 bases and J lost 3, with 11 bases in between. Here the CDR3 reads CASDLSGGNTIYF. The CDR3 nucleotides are TGTGCCAGCGATCTGAGTGGTGGAAACACCATATATTTT.

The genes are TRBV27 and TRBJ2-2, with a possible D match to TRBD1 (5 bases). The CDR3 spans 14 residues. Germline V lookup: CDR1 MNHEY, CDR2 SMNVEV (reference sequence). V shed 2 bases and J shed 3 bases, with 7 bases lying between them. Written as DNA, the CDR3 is TGTGCCAGCAGTTTAGTAGGGGACACCGGGGAGCTGTTTTTT. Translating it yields CASSLVGDTGELFF.

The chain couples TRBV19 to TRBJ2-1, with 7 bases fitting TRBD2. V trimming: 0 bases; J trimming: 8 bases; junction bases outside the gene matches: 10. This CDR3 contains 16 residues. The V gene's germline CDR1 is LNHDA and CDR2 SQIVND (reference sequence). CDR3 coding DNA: TGTGCCAGTAGTATAGAGGGAGCGGGATGGGGGTATGAGCAGTTCTTC. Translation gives CASSIEGAGWGYEQFF.

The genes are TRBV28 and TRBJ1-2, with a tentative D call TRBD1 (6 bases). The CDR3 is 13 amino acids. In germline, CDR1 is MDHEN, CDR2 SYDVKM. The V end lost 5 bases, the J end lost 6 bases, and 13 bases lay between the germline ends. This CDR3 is CASSTQGPNGYTF. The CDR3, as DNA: TGTGCCAGCAGTACACAGGGACCCAATGGCTACACCTTC.

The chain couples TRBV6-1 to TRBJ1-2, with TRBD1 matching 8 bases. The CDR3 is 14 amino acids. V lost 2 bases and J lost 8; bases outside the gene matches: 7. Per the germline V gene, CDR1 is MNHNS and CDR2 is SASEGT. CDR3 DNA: TGTGCCAGCAGTGAAAGGACAGGGCTTTGGGGCTACACCTTC. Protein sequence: CASSERTGLWGYTF.

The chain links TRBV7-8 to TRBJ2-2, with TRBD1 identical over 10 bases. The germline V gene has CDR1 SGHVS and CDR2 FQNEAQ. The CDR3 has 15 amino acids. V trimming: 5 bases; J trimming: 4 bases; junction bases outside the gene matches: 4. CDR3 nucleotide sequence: TGTGCCAGCAGCCCACGGACAGGGGGCACCGGGGAGCTGTTTTTT. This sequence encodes CASSPRTGGTGELFF.

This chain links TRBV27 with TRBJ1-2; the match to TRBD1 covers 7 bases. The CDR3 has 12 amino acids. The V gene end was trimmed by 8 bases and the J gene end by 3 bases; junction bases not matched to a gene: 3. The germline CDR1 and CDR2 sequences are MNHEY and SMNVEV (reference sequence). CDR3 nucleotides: TGTGCCAGCCGTGGACAGGACTATGGCTACACCTTC. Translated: CASRGQDYGYTF.

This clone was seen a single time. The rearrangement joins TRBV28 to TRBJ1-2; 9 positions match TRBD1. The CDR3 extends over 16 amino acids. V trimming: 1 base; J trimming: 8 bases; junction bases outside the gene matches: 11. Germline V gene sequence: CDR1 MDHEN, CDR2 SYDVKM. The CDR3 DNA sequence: TGTGCCAGCAGTTTATCCTATAAACAGGGGGCAGGGGGCTACACCTTC. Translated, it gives CASSLSYKQGAGGYTF.

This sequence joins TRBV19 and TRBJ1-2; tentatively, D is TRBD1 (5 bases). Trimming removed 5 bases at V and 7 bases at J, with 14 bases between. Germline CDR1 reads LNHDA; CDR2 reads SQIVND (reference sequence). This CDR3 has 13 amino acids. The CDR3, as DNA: TGTGCCAGTAGTCCCGGGCAGGGAGGTGGCTACACCTTC. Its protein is CASSPGQGGGYTF.

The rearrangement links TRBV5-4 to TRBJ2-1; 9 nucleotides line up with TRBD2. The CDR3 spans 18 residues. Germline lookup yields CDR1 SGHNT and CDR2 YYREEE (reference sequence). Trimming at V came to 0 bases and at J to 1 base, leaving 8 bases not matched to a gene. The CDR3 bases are TGTGCCAGCAGCTTGGAACCTGGGCGGGGGGGATCCTACAATGAGCAGTTCTTC. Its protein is CASSLEPGRGGSYNEQFF.

CDR3 protein: CASSSMDTHNEQFF. For the CDR3, the DNA is TGTGCCAGCAGTTCAATGGACACCCACAATGAGCAGTTCTTC. The rearrangement links TRBV6-1 to TRBJ2-1; the D gene is possibly TRBD1 (5 bases). The V end was cut by 5 bases, the J end by 5 bases, with 13 bases between. Germline loops: CDR1 MNHNS, CDR2 SASEGT. This CDR3 spans 14 amino acids.

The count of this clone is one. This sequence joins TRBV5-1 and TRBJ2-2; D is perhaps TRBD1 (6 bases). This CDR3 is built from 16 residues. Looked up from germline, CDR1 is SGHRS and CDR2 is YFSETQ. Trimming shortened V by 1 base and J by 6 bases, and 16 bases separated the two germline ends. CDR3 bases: TGCGCCAGCAGCTTGAGGTCCGGGGACAATGCCGGGGAGCTGTTTTTT. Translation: CASSLRSGDNAGELFF.

The CDR3 loop reads CASSVGGGGNTIYF. The CDR3 coding sequence is TGTGCCAGCAGCGTAGGGGGCGGTGGAAACACCATATATTTT. The chain combines TRBV9 with TRBJ1-3, with a possible D match to TRBD1 (5 bases). The CDR3 runs 14 residues. Germline V gene sequence: CDR1 SGDLS, CDR2 YYNGEE. The ends were cut back, 0 bases at V and 3 bases at J, with 7 bases in the middle.